Listed below are T cell receptor beta chains from one sample, sequenced in a study of cytomegalovirus exposure and HLA in healthy donors. Profiling relied on immunoSEQ multiplex PCR, and the TCRdb table lists in-frame clones only, not all of them. This sample has some 180,000 clones; 70% to 80% occur once, and the top ten carry approximately 2%. The sequenced material came from PBMCs. These receptors all stem from a man aged 30 to 45 in good health and CMV-seronegative. The CDR3 runs from the conserved cysteine through the conserved F or W. The D gene is left open where the match is weak. The size entry is marked missing in some rows and otherwise reads once, few, many or a size class.

d_call j_call v_call clone_size cdr3_aa cdr3_nt
NA TRBJ2-7 TRBV9 NA CASSVDAVTYEQYF TGTGCCAGCAGCGTTGACGCCGTGACTTACGAGCAGTACTTC
NA TRBJ2-7 TRBV5-1 NA CASSFLDSPTDEQYF TGCGCCAGCAGCTTCTTAGACAGCCCAACGGACGAGCAGTACTTC
NA TRBJ1-5 TRBV19 NA CASSIEGGWANQPQHF TGTGCCAGTAGTATAGAGGGCGGGTGGGCCAATCAGCCCCAGCATTTT
NA TRBJ2-5 TRBV27 NA CASSLSGIETQYF TGTGCCAGCAGTTTAAGCGGCATTGAGACCCAGTACTTC
TRBD1 TRBJ1-2 TRBV27 once CASSTTGKSNYGYTF TGTGCCAGCAGTACGACAGGGAAATCTAACTATGGCTACACCTTC
TRBD1 TRBJ2-7 TRBV28 NA CASSSWTGSGYEQYF TGTGCCAGCAGTTCTTGGACAGGGTCGGGCTACGAGCAGTACTTC
NA TRBJ2-3 TRBV4-1 NA CASSQVGSRGPTDTQYF TGCGCCAGCAGCCAAGTAGGGAGTCGGGGTCCCACAGATACGCAGTATTTT
TRBD1 TRBJ2-7 TRBV30 few CAWVRPDRGGEQYF TGTGCCTGGGTCCGACCGGACAGGGGTGGCGAGCAGTACTTC
TRBD1 TRBJ2-1 TRBV9 NA CASNLQGAVYNEQFF TGTGCCAGCAACCTACAGGGGGCGGTTTACAATGAGCAGTTCTTC
NA TRBJ2-5 TRBV28 few CASSLVDKKETQYF TGTGCCAGCAGTTTAGTGGACAAGAAAGAGACCCAGTACTTC
TRBD2 TRBJ2-3 TRBV27 NA CASSTRTSGTSRTDTQYF TGTGCCAGCAGTACTCGGACTAGCGGAACTAGCCGCACAGATACGCAGTATTTT
NA TRBJ2-7 TRBV14 NA CASSPLEPTRRYEQYF TGTGCCAGCAGCCCCTTAGAGCCAACTAGAAGATACGAGCAGTACTTC
TRBD2 TRBJ2-5 TRBV9 NA CASSVWGLAGSETQYF TGTGCCAGCAGCGTATGGGGACTAGCGGGATCGGAGACCCAGTACTTC
TRBD2 TRBJ2-1 TRBV6-6 NA CASRAGREYNEQFF TGTGCCAGCAGAGCGGGACGGGAATACAATGAGCAGTTCTTC
NA TRBJ1-5 TRBV7-9 NA CASSLHGNQPQHF TGTGCCAGCAGCTTACATGGCAATCAGCCCCAGCATTTT
TRBD1 TRBJ2-2 TRBV9 NA CASSVDGQAAGELFF TGTGCCAGCAGCGTAGACGGACAGGCGGCCGGGGAGCTGTTTTTT
NA TRBJ2-1 TRBV19 NA CASRAGLSYNEQFF TGTGCCAGTAGGGCGGGTCTCTCTTACAATGAGCAGTTCTTC
TRBD2 TRBJ2-1 TRBV30 NA CAWRGTSGRYGNEQFF TGTGCCTGGAGGGGGACTAGCGGGAGGTACGGCAATGAGCAGTTCTTC
NA TRBJ2-5 TRBV11-2 NA CASSSGGSPGLIETQYF TGTGCCAGCAGCTCAGGGGGGTCCCCGGGCTTGATAGAGACCCAGTACTTC
NA TRBJ2-7 TRBV28 NA CASSLGTATSYEQYF TGTGCCAGCAGTTTGGGGACTGCGACGTCCTACGAGCAGTACTTC
NA TRBJ1-2 TRBV5-8 NA CASSLTDANYGYTF TGTGCCAGCAGCTTGACAGACGCTAACTATGGCTACACCTTC
TRBD2 TRBJ2-5 TRBV2 NA CASSEASGNRETQYF TGTGCCAGCAGTGAAGCTAGCGGGAATCGGGAGACCCAGTACTTC
TRBD1 TRBJ2-7 TRBV27 NA CASRPRQGPYEQYF TGTGCCAGCAGACCCCGACAGGGACCCTACGAGCAGTACTTC
TRBD2 TRBJ2-3 TRBV7-3 few CASKSAGTSGGDTQYF TGTGCCAGCAAAAGCGCCGGGACTAGCGGGGGGGATACGCAGTATTTT
NA TRBJ2-2 TRBV6-1 NA CASSFQRNTGELFF TGTGCCAGCAGTTTTCAGCGGAACACCGGGGAGCTGTTTTTT
TRBD2 TRBJ2-1 TRBV28 NA CASSSMKIGGVYNEQFF TGTGCCAGCAGTTCCATGAAGATCGGGGGGGTATACAATGAGCAGTTCTTC
NA TRBJ2-5 TRBV18 few CASSPNSQETQYF TGTGCCAGCTCACCTAACAGCCAAGAGACCCAGTACTTC
NA TRBJ1-4 TRBV5-1 few CASSPGGVATNEKLFF TGCGCCAGCAGCCCGGGGGGGGTTGCAACTAATGAAAAACTGTTTTTT
TRBD2 TRBJ2-5 TRBV6-6 once CASSYSGGETQYF TGTGCCAGCAGTTACTCGGGGGGGGAGACCCAGTACTTC
TRBD2 TRBJ2-1 TRBV11-1 NA CVSSSKAGGLNEQFF TGTGTCAGCAGTTCAAAAGCGGGAGGCCTCAATGAGCAGTTCTTC
TRBD1 TRBJ1-1 TRBV7-9 NA CASSPLKQGANTEAFF TGTGCCAGCAGCCCTCTCAAACAGGGGGCAAATACTGAAGCTTTCTTT
NA TRBJ2-3 TRBV7-9 once CASSLAGRDPGDTQYF TGTGCCAGCAGCTTAGCTGGGCGGGACCCGGGCGATACGCAGTATTTT
NA TRBJ2-2 TRBV5-4 NA CASSPGGGANGELFF TGTGCCAGCAGCCCTGGAGGGGGGGCAAACGGGGAGCTGTTTTTT
TRBD2 TRBJ2-7 TRBV4-1 NA CASSQESGSIPPEQYF TGCGCCAGCAGCCAAGAGAGCGGGAGTATCCCTCCCGAGCAGTACTTC
TRBD2 TRBJ2-7 TRBV19 NA CASTPKGPSGRSGSSYEQYF TGTGCCAGTACCCCTAAGGGGCCTAGCGGGAGATCTGGGAGCTCCTACGAGCAGTACTTC
NA TRBJ1-5 TRBV10-2 NA CASRPSPGGANQPQHF TGCGCCAGCAGACCCTCACCCGGGGGGGCCAATCAGCCCCAGCATTTT
TRBD1 TRBJ2-5 TRBV29-1 once CSGRDRVVGETQYF TGCAGCGGCCGGGACAGGGTAGTGGGAGAGACCCAGTACTTC
NA TRBJ1-5 TRBV7-6 NA CASSARPRMSNQPQHF TGTGCCAGCAGCGCTCGCCCTAGGATGAGCAATCAGCCCCAGCATTTT
TRBD1 TRBJ1-3 TRBV30 NA CAWSVQGGASGNTIYF TGTGCCTGGAGTGTACAAGGGGGCGCGAGTGGAAACACCATATATTTT
TRBD2 TRBJ2-7 TRBV9 NA CASSVGLGRGEQYF TGTGCCAGCAGCGTAGGTCTGGGGAGGGGCGAGCAGTACTTC
NA TRBJ2-7 TRBV29-1 NA CSVSDSSYEQYF TGCAGCGTTTCGGACAGCTCCTACGAGCAGTACTTC
NA TRBJ2-7 TRBV5-1 few CASSLNGQSYEQYF TGCGCCAGCAGCTTGAACGGACAGAGCTACGAGCAGTACTTC
TRBD2 TRBJ2-3 TRBV5-1 few CASSLEPRTSGGTDTQYF TGCGCCAGCAGCTTGGAGCCCCGGACTAGCGGGGGCACAGATACGCAGTATTTT